What follows describes a single TCR beta chain. Its target is unknown. The sample is drawn from a study of siplizumab effects on memory and regulatory T cells. The assay covered 100,000 or so TCR templates per sample. The assay was immunoSEQ multiplex PCR, and TCRdb's table has in-frame clones only and misses some. This sample has 20,000 to 30,000 clones, with around 84% found just once. Study findings and constraints: Memory cells that were CD4+ and unstimulated gave rise to alloreactive sequences, which siplizumab significantly reduced.

The CDR3 length is 16 residues. V gave up 3 bases and J gave up 2 bases, with 16 bases separating them. CDR1 is LNHNV, CDR2 YYDKDF, per germline (reference sequence). The genes are TRBV15 and TRBJ2-5; possible D gene TRBD1, 6 bases. Sequenced: memory CD4+ T cells sorted from blood. The receptor was derived from a human donor in good health. This CDR3 is CATSRALTGGQETQYF. Here the CDR3 DNA reads TGTGCCACCAGCAGGGCCTTGACAGGCGGGCAAGAGACCCAGTACTTC.